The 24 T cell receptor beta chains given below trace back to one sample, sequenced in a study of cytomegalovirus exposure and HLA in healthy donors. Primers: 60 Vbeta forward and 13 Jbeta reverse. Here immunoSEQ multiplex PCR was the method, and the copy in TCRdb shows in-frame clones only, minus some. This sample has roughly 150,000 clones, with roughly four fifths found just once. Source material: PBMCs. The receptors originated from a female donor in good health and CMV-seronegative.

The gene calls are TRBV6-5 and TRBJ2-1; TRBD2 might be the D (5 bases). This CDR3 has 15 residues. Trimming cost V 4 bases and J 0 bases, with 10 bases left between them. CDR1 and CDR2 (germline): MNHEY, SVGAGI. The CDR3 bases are TGTGCCAGCAGTTTCGGCGGGCCCTCCTACAATGAGCAGTTCTTC. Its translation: CASSFGGPSYNEQFF.

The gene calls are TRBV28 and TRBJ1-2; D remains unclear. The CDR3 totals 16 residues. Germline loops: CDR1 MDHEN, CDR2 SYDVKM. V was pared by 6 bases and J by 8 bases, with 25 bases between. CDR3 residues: CASSLLTGSGRLGYTF. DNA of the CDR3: TGTGCCAGCAGCCTCCTGACGGGCAGCGGACGTCTGGGCTACACCTTC.

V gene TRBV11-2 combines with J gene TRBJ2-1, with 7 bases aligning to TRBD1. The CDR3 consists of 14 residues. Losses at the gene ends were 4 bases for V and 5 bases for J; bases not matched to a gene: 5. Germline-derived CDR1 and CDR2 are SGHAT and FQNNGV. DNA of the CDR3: TGTGCCAGCAGCTCCCGGACAGGTGACAATGAGCAGTTCTTC. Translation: CASSSRTGDNEQFF.

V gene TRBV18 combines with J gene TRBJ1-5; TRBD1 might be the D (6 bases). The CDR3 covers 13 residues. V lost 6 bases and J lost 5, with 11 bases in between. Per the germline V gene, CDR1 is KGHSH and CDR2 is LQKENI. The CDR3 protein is CASSGGLDQPQHF. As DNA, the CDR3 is TGTGCCAGCTCGGGGGGGCTGGATCAGCCCCAGCATTTT.

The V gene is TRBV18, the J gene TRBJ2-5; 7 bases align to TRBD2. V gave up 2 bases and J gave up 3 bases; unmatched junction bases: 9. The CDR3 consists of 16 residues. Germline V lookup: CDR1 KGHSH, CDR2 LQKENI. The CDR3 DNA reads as TGTGCCAGCTCACCAGAAAAGGGGAGGGCCAAAGAGACCCAGTACTTC. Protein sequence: CASSPEKGRAKETQYF.

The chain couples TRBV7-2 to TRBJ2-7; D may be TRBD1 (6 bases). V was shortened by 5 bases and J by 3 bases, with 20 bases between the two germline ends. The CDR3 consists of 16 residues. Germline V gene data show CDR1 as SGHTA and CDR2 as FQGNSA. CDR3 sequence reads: CASSLGRDKSIYEQYF. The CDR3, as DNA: TGTGCCAGCAGCCTAGGTCGGGACAAATCAATCTACGAGCAGTACTTC.

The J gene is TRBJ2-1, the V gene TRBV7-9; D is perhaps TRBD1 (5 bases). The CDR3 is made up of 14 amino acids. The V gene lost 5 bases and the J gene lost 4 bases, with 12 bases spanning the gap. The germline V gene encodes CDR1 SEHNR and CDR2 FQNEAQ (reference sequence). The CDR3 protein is CASSESWTYNEQFF. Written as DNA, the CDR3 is TGTGCCAGCAGCGAGTCCTGGACATACAATGAGCAGTTCTTC.

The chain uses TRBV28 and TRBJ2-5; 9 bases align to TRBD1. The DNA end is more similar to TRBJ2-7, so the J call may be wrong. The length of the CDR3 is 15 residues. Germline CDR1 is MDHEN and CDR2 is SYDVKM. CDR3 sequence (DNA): TGTGCCAGCAGTCCCCACCGACAGGGGGGGAACGAGCAGTACTTC. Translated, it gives CASSPHRQGGNEQYF.

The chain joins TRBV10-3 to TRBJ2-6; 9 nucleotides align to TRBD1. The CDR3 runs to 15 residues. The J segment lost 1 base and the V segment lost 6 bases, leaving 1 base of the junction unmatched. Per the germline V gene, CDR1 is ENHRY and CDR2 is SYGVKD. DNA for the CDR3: TGTGCCATCAGCGACAGGGGGTCTGGGGCCAACGTCCTGACTTTC. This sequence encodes CAISDRGSGANVLTF.

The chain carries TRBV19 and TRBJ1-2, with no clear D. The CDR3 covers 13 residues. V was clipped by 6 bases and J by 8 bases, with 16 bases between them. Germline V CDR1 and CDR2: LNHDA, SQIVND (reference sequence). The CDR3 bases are TGTGCCAGTAGGGCCAGTTCTCTCGGGGGCTACACCTTC. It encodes CASRASSLGGYTF.

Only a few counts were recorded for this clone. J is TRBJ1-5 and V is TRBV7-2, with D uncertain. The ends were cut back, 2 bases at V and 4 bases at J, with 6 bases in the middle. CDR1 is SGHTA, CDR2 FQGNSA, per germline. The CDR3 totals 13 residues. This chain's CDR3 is CASSLRGNQPQHF. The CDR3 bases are TGTGCCAGCAGCTTACGGGGAAATCAGCCCCAGCATTTT.

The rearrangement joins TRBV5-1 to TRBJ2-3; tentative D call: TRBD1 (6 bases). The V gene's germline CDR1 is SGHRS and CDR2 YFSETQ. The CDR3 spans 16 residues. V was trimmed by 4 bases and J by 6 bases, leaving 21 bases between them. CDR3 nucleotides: TGCGCCAGCAGCCCGCCGACAGGAGCCTCCCAGGATACGCAGTATTTT. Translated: CASSPPTGASQDTQYF.

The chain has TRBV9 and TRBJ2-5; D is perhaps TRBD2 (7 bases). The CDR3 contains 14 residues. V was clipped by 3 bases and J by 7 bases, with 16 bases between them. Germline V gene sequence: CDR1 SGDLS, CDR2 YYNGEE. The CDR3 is CASSGTGGGGTQYF. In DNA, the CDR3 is TGTGCCAGCAGCGGGACCGGGGGAGGGGGGACCCAGTACTTC.

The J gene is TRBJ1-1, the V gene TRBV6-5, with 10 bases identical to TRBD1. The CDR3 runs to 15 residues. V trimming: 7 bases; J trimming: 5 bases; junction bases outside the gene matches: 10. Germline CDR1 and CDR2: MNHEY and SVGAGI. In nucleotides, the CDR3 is TGTGCCAGCAATAGCGCCGGGACAGGGGTTACTGAAGCTTTCTTT. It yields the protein CASNSAGTGVTEAFF.

The CDR3 loop is CASSPTNTGELFF. Written as DNA, the CDR3 is TGTGCCAGCAGTCCCACGAACACCGGGGAGCTGTTTTTT. The chain is built from TRBV27 and TRBJ2-2; D not certain. The CDR3 sequence is 13 residues long. Trimming shortened V by 5 bases and J by 0 bases, and 4 bases separated the two germline ends. Germline V CDR1 and CDR2: MNHEY, SMNVEV (reference sequence).

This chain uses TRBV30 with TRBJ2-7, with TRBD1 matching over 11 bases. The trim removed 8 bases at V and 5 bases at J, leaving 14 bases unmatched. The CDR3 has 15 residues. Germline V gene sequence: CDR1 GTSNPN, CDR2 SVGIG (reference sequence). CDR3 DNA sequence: TGTGCCGGTAAAGGAATAGGACAGGGGGCCCACGAGCAGTACTTC. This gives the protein CAGKGIGQGAHEQYF.

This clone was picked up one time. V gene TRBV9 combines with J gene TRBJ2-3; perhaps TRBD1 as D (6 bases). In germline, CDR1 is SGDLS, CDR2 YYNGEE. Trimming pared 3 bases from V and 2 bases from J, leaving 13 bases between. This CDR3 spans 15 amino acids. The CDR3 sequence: CASSDQGLNTDTQYF. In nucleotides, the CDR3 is TGTGCCAGCAGCGACCAGGGGCTAAACACAGATACGCAGTATTTT.

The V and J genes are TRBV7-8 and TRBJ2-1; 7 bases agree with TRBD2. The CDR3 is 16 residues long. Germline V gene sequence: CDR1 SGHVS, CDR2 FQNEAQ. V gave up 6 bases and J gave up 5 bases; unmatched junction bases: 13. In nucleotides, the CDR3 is TGTGCCAGCAGTCCTGAGCGACTAGCAGGCCACAATGAGCAGTTCTTC. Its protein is CASSPERLAGHNEQFF. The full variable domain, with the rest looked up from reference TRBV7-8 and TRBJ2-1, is GAGVSQSPRYKVAKRGQDVALRCDPISGHVSLFWYQQALGQGPEFLTYFQNEAQLDKSGLPSDRFFAERPEGSVSTLKIQRTQQEDSAVYLCASSPERLAGHNEQFFGPGTRLTVL.

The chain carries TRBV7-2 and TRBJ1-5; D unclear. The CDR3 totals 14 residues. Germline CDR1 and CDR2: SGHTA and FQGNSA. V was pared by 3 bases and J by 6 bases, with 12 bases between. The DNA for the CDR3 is TGTGCCAGCAGCTTTACTAGTACGGTTCAGCCCCAGCATTTT. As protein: CASSFTSTVQPQHF. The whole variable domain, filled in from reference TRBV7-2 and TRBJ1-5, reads GAGVSQSPSNKVTEKGKDVELRCDPISGHTALYWYRQSLGQGLEFLIYFQGNSAPDKSGLPSDRFSAERTGGSVSTLTIQRTQQEDSAVYLCASSFTSTVQPQHFGDGTRLSIL.

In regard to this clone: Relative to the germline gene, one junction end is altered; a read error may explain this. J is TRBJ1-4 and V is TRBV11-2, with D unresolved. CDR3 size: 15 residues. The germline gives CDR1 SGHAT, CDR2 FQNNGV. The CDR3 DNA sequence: TGTGCCGGCAGCCCCTACCGAGCAACTAATGAAAAACTGTTTTTT. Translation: CAGSPYRATNEKLFF. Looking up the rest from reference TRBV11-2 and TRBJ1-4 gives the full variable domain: EAGVAQSPRYKIIEKRQSVAFWCNPISGHATLYWYQQILGQGPKLLIQFQNNGVVDDSQLPKDRFSAERLKGVDSTLKIQPAKLEDSAVYLCAGSPYRATNEKLFFGSGTQLSVL.

CDR3 DNA sequence: TGTGCCAGCAGTGAGTCCCCGGGGGGCGGCGATGAGCAGTTCTTC. It translates to CASSESPGGGDEQFF. This chain joins TRBV6-4 and TRBJ2-1, with D tentatively TRBD2 (7 bases). Trimming removed 3 bases from V and 8 bases from J, with 17 bases in between. This CDR3 comprises 15 residues. Germline values: CDR1 MRHNA, CDR2 SNTAGT.

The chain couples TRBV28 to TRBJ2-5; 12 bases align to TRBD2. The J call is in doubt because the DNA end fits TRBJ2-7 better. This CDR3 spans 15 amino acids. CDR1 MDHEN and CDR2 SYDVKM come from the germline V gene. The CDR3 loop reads CASSFRTSGTDEQYF. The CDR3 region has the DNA TGTGCCAGCAGTTTTAGGACTAGCGGGACGGACGAGCAGTACTTC.

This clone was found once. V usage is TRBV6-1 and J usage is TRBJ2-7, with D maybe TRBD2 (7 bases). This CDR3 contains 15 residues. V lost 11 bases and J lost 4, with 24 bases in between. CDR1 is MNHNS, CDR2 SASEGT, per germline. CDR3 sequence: CAASKRGANKYEQYF. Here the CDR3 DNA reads TGTGCCGCATCAAAACGGGGGGCTAACAAGTACGAGCAGTACTTC.

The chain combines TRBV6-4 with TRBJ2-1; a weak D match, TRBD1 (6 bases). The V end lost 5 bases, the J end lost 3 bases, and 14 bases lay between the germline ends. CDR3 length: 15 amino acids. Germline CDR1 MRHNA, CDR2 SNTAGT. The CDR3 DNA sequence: TGTGCCAGCAGTTTTGACAGGCCAAACTACAATGAGCAGTTCTTC. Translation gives CASSFDRPNYNEQFF.